The rows below give T cell receptor beta chains drawn from one sample of a study of OX40 agonist ivuxolimab in advanced cancers. Repertoires were generated with immunoSEQ multiplex PCR, while TCRdb's copy carries only in-frame clones and drops some. The sample includes 96,000 or so clones, more than 80% of them seen just once. The sample consisted of CD4+ or CD8+ T cells sorted from blood, taken in a trial of the OX40 agonist ivuxolimab. Receptor source: an adult with an advanced solid tumor such as melanoma, head and neck, liver or kidney cancer. Each CDR3 is given with its conserved first and last residue. Fields, in order: CDR3 protein, D gene, V gene, J gene. A D gene is named only where the DNA matches it firmly.

CASSWDKSYEQYF	.	TRBV27	TRBJ2-7
CSVEDRESTNTDTQYF	.	TRBV29-1	TRBJ2-3
CASSYQGAGQPQHF	TRBD1	TRBV19	TRBJ1-5
CASSQDGQAPYEQYF	.	TRBV14	TRBJ2-7
CASRPLGGGRTEAFF	.	TRBV27	TRBJ1-1
CASGLKVNTEAFF	.	TRBV12-5	TRBJ1-1
CAWNSGGEKLFF	TRBD1	TRBV30	TRBJ1-4
CASSSGGSGNEQFF	.	TRBV19	TRBJ2-1
CASSLPGTGRNEQFF	TRBD1	TRBV19	TRBJ2-1
CAIRQENEAFF	.	TRBV10-3	TRBJ1-1
CASSLQLYNEQFF	.	TRBV7-3	TRBJ2-1
CASSGVTDTQYF	.	TRBV9	TRBJ2-3
CAWSVQSVRNEKLFF	.	TRBV30	TRBJ1-4
CASSESGAEAFF	.	TRBV25-1	TRBJ1-1
CASSSPVPGQGANTGELFF	TRBD1	TRBV7-9	TRBJ2-2
CASSPGREYGYTF	.	TRBV7-2	TRBJ1-2
CASSAGTGGLYEQYF	TRBD1	TRBV27	TRBJ2-7
CSAMGETQYF	.	TRBV20-1	TRBJ2-5
CASREFLCHYEQYF	.	TRBV12-2	TRBJ2-7
CASSQEYSRDMFF	.	TRBV4-2	TRBJ2-1
CASTRGGLYTDTQYF	.	TRBV2	TRBJ2-3
CASSLVSNQPQHF	.	TRBV7-9	TRBJ1-5
CASSQGRVTEAFF	.	TRBV4-1	TRBJ1-1
CASSLIGTSADTQYF	TRBD2	TRBV5-1	TRBJ2-3
CASSLGYRGEAGELFF	TRBD1	TRBV5-4	TRBJ2-2
CASLSWGTNEKLFF	.	TRBV19	TRBJ1-4
CASAGGRVSYEQYF	TRBD2	TRBV7-9	.
CSAPANREQFF	.	TRBV20-1	TRBJ2-1
CASSPKGGGRADTQYF	.	TRBV11-2	TRBJ2-3
CASSYLSRGSHEQYF	.	TRBV6-6	TRBJ2-7
CASSYASNREAFF	.	TRBV6-6	TRBJ1-1
CASSSLRGGNIDEQYF	TRBD2	TRBV5-1	TRBJ2-7
CASSLDNGAGYSPLHF	.	TRBV5-6	TRBJ1-6
CASSLDSDYGYTF	.	TRBV5-6	TRBJ1-2
CASSPAGVRAGYTF	.	TRBV7-9	TRBJ1-2
CSARDLPGYTF	.	TRBV20-1	TRBJ1-2
CASSDRDRAYEQYF	TRBD1	TRBV10-2	TRBJ2-7
CASGFYPLDSLSTDTQYF	.	TRBV12-5	TRBJ2-3
CASSEGASRDEKLFF	.	TRBV25-1	TRBJ1-4
CASSISLAGGTDTQYF	TRBD2	TRBV19	TRBJ2-3
CASSMNLAGGTDTQYF	TRBD2	TRBV19	TRBJ2-3
CASSLGGGEQYF	.	TRBV7-2	TRBJ2-7
CASSPRDFHPNEQFF	.	TRBV21-1	TRBJ2-1
CASRVNYGYTF	.	TRBV2	TRBJ1-2
CASSYTEQYF	.	TRBV6-5	TRBJ2-7
CASASGQGAGVYTEAFF	TRBD1	TRBV10-2	TRBJ1-1
CASSLGDFGYTF	.	TRBV7-9	TRBJ1-2
CASSPAGTGFYNEQFF	TRBD1	TRBV5-8	TRBJ2-1
CASSPDSNQPQHF	.	TRBV18	TRBJ1-5
CASSLGAGEAIQPQHF	.	TRBV27	TRBJ1-5
CASSNPQADTQYF	.	TRBV21-1	TRBJ2-3